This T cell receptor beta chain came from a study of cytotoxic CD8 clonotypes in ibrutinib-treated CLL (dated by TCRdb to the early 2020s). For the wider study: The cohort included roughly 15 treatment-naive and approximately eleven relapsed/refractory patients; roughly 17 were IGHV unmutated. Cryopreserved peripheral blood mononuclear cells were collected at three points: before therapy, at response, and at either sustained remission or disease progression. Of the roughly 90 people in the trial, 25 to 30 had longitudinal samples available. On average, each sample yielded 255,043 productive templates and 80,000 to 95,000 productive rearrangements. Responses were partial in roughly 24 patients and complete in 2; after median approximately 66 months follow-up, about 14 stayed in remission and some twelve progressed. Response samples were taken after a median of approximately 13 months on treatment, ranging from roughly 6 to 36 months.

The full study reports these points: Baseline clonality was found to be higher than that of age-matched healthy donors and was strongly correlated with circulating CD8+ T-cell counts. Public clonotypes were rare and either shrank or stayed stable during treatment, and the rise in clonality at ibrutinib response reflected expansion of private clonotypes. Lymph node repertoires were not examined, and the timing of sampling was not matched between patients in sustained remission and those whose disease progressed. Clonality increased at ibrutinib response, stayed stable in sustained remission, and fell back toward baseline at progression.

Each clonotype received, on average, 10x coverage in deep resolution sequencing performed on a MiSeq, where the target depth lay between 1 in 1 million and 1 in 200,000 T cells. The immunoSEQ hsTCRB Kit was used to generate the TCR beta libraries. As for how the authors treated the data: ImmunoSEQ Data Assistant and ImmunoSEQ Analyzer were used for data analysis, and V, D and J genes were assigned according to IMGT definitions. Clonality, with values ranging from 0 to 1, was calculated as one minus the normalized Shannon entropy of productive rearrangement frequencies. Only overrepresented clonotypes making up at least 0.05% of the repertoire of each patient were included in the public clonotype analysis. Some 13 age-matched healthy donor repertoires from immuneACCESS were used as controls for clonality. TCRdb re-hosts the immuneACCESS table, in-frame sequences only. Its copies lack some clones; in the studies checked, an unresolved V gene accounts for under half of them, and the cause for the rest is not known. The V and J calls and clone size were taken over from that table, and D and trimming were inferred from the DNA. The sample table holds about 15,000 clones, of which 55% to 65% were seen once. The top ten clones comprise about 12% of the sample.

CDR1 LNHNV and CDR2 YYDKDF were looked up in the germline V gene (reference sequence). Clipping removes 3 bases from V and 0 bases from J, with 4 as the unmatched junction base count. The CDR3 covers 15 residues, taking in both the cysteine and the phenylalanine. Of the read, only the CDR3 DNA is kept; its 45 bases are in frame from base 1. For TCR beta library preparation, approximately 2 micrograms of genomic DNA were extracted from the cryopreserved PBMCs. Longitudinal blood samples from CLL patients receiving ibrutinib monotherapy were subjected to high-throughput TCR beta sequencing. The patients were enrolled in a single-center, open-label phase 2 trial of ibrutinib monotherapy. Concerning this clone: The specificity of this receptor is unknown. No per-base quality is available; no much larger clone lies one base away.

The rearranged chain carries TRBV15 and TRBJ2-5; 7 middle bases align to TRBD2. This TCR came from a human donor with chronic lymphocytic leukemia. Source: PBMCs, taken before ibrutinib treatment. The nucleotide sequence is TGTGCCACCAGCAGGAGCGGGACGGACCAAGAGACCCAGTACTTC. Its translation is CATSRSGTDQETQYF.